The rows below give T cell receptor beta chains drawn from one sample of a study of control samples from healthy donors and cancer patients. Data came from immunoSEQ multiplex PCR; TCRdb stores just in-frame clones and leaves some out. The sample records more than 95,000 clones, about 89% being singletons. Specimen: PBMCs. All receptors come from a man in his fifties or sixties with lung cancer. The CDR3 runs from the conserved cysteine through the conserved F or W. D genes are given only for firm matches. Size tells how often a clone was seen (once, few, many) or the class of an expanded clone, and some rows leave it out.

d_call,cdr3_length,j_call,clone_size,v_call,cdr3_nt,cdr3_aa
TRBD1,11,TRBJ1-2,-,TRBV12-3/TRBV12-4,TGTGCCAGCAGTCACAGGGGCGGCTACACCTTC,CASSHRGGYTF
TRBD1,13,TRBJ1-3,few,TRBV5-4,TGTGCCAGCAGCTGGACAGGGTCAAACACCATATATTTT,CASSWTGSNTIYF
TRBD2,17,TRBJ2-3,-,TRBV5-1,TGCGCCAGCAGCTTTGCCGGGACTAGCTCCCCCACAGATACGCAGTATTTT,CASSFAGTSSPTDTQYF
-,15,TRBJ1-3,-,TRBV5-4,TGTGCCAGCAGCCCAAATGGGGGTTCTGGAAACACCATATATTTT,CASSPNGGSGNTIYF
-,13,TRBJ1-1,-,TRBV28,TGTGCCAGCAGTCCCGACAGTTACACTGAAGCTTTCTTT,CASSPDSYTEAFF
-,13,TRBJ2-5,-,TRBV29-1,TGCAGCGGGGCGACCTTTTATTCAGAGACCCAGTACTTC,CSGATFYSETQYF
TRBD1,16,TRBJ2-2,-,TRBV9,TGTGCCAGCAGCCCCGGGACAGCCGCGAACACCGGGGAGCTGTTTTTT,CASSPGTAANTGELFF
TRBD1,17,TRBJ1-5,-,TRBV2,TGTGCCAGCAGGTTGGGTGGAGGGGGACAGAACAATCAGCCCCAGCATTTT,CASRLGGGGQNNQPQHF
-,15,TRBJ1-6,few,TRBV3-1/TRBV3-2,TGTGCCAGCAGCCAAGAGATGTCGGCCAATTCACCCCTCCACTTT,CASSQEMSANSPLHF
-,13,TRBJ2-5,-,TRBV11-1,TGTGCCAGCAGCTCGTGGACAGAAGAGACCCAGTACTTC,CASSSWTEETQYF
-,14,TRBJ1-1,once,TRBV6-1,TGTGCCAGCAGTGAACAGGGAGGGGCCACTGAAGCTTTCTTT,CASSEQGGATEAFF
-,16,TRBJ2-2,-,TRBV21-1,TGTGCCAGCAGCAAAGCGCTCAGGGGCGGTGACGGGGAGCTGTTTTTT,CASSKALRGGDGELFF
TRBD1,15,TRBJ2-3,-,TRBV24-1,TGTGCCACCAGTGCAGGGGGCTCTAGCACAGATACGCAGTATTTT,CATSAGGSSTDTQYF
-,17,TRBJ2-1,-,TRBV3-1/TRBV3-2,TGTGCCAGCAGCCAAGAGGAAGGTAGCGGCTCCTACAATGAGCAGTTCTTC,CASSQEEGSGSYNEQFF
-,16,TRBJ1-3,-,TRBV18,TGTGCCAGCTCACCACCGTTAGGCTTTGCTGGAAACACCATATATTTT,CASSPPLGFAGNTIYF
-,12,TRBJ2-3,-,TRBV7-9,TGTGCCAGCAGCTTAAATATCCAGTTCCAGTATTTT,CASSLNIQFQYF
TRBD2,17,TRBJ2-1,-,TRBV30,TGTGCCTGGAGTGTTTCGAGGGGACTAGTCAGGCGCAATGAGCAGTTCTTC,CAWSVSRGLVRRNEQFF
-,15,TRBJ1-4,-,TRBV15,TGTGCCACCAGGGGCCGTTTAGCAACTAATGAAAAACTGTTTTTT,CATRGRLATNEKLFF
-,14,TRBJ1-5,once,TRBV18,TGTGCCAGCTCACGTGAGAAGGGGAATCAGCCCCAGCATTTT,CASSREKGNQPQHF
-,12,TRBJ1-5,-,TRBV12-3/TRBV12-4,TGTGCCAGCAGTTTTCTAAATCAGCCCCAGCATTTT,CASSFLNQPQHF
-,13,TRBJ2-3,-,TRBV29-1,TGCAGCGTTGACACGACTACCACAGATACGCAGTATTTT,CSVDTTTTDTQYF
TRBD2,17,TRBJ2-1,few,TRBV19,TGTGCCAGTAGTCACCCCGCTAGCGGGGGACCCTTGAATGAGCAGTTCTTC,CASSHPASGGPLNEQFF